This TCR beta chain was found in a study of early T cells in non-severe SARS-CoV-2 infection (dated by TCRdb to the early 2020s). Regarding the study in general: Because TCR sequencing relied on bulk RNA taken from unsorted whole blood, pairing of alpha and beta chains was not possible.

The CDR3 goes from the cysteine to the phenylalanine over 15 residues. Just the 45-base CDR3 DNA is kept, in frame starting at base 1. The trim is 0 bases for V and 0 bases for J, with a gap of 8 bases between the germline ends. Looking up the germline V gene yields CDR1 SGHAT and CDR2 FQNNGV. Set within a cohort of healthcare workers in London, UK, this nested case-control study involved weekly PCR testing of nasopharyngeal swabs along with blood sampling. Healthcare workers were recruited during the week of the UK lockdown, between 23 and 31 March 2020, and followed weekly for up to about 15 weeks. Libraries came from 5' RACE. Instrument used: NextSeq 500. The TCR library protocol attached unique molecular identifiers to individual cDNA molecules to correct for sequencing error and PCR bias. Sequencing covered both TCR alpha and beta chains, and within each sample the abundances of alpha and beta sequences were tightly co-correlated. The source study handled its data this way. Decombinator V4 was used to perform V gene, J gene and CDR3 annotation of TCR sequences. Expanded TCRs were defined as changing significantly between any two time points under a Poisson model with p below 0.0001. TCR abundances were normalised to the total number of TCRs sequenced per sample and expressed as counts per million. MAIT TCRs were defined by TRAV1-2 paired with TRAJ12, TRAJ20 or TRAJ33, and iNKT TCRs by TRAV10 paired with TRAJ18. VDJdb, accessed 1 November 2021, was searched for CMV, EBV and SARS-CoV-2 annotated TCRs, excluding TCRs annotated for multiple antigens. Using fastp at Q25 and MiXCR, TCRdb reprocessed the public reads and kept productive beta chains. Identical CDR3 protein sequences are pooled into one entry, listed with their most common genes and DNA. For this entry, the V and J calls and clone size follow TCRdb and not the study's own pipeline. Present in this sample are roughly 75,000 distinct CDR3 sequences, 11% of which were seen just once. Together, the top ten hold 4.7% of the sample.

What the research found in general, with its limitations: VDJdb matching was skewed toward anti-spike CD8 responses and likely underestimated virus-specific expansions by missing private and CD4 specificities.

This clonotype appeared many times. There is no known antigen for this receptor. Base-call qualities are not available, and no considerably larger clone is one nucleotide away. The TCR sequence derives from an adult who was a healthcare worker with PCR-confirmed SARS-CoV-2 infection or an uninfected control (not recorded which). The sequencing input was whole blood. Rearrangement joined TRBV11-2 to TRBJ1-1, with no D gene named confidently. The CDR3 reads as follows: CASSLDVPLNTEAFF. The DNA sequence reads TGTGCCAGCAGCTTAGATGTTCCCTTGAACACTGAAGCTTTCTTT. Full variable domain (CDR3 extended with the reference TRBV11-2 and TRBJ1-1 proteins): EAGVAQSPRYKIIEKRQSVAFWCNPISGHATLYWYQQILGQGPKLLIQFQNNGVVDDSQLPKDRFSAERLKGVDSTLKIQPAKLEDSAVYLCASSLDVPLNTEAFFGQGTRLTVV.